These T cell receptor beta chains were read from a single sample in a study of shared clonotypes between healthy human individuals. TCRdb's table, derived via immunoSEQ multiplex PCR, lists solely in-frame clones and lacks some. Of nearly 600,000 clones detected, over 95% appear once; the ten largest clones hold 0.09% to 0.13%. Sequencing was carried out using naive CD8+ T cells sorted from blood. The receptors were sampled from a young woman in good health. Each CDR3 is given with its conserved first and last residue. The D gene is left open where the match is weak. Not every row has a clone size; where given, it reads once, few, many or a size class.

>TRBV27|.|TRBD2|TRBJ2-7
TGTGCCACCTCAGCGGGAGAAGGGTTCGAGCAGTACTTC
CATSAGEGFEQYF
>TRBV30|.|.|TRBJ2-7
TGTGCCTGGAGTGTACCTGGGGGCCGACCCTACGAGCAGTACTTC
CAWSVPGGRPYEQYF
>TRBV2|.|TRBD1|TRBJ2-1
TGTGCCAGCCCTGGAGGTGGGACAGGGAATAACAATGAGCAGTTCTTC
CASPGGGTGNNNEQFF
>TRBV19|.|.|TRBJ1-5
TGTGCCAGTAGTATAGACAGGGAAAACAATCAGCCCCAGCATTTT
CASSIDRENNQPQHF
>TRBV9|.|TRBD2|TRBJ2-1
TGTGCCAGAAGCTGGCGGGAGTCCTACAATGAGCAGTTCTTC
CARSWRESYNEQFF
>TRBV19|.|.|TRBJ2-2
TGTGCCAGTAGTATAGTGGGGGGCGGCACCGGGGAGCTGTTTTTT
CASSIVGGGTGELFF
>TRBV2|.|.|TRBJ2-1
TGTGCCAGCTCTATTAGACAGGTTTCCTACAATGAGCAGTTCTTC
CASSIRQVSYNEQFF
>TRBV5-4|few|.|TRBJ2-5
TGTGCCAGCAGCTTGGCGGAAATGGAGACCCAGTACTTC
CASSLAEMETQYF
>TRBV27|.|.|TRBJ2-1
TGTGCCAGCAGCCGGACGGGGAATGAGCAGTTCTTC
CASSRTGNEQFF
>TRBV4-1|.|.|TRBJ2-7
TGCGCCAGCAGCCAACCGGGTAGCCGGAGCTCCTACGAGCAGTACTTC
CASSQPGSRSSYEQYF
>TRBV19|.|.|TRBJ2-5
TGTGCCAGTAGAACACGTGGGGAAGAGACCCAGTACTTC
CASRTRGEETQYF
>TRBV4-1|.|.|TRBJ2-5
TGCGCCAGCAGCCAAGATCATGGTGACCAAGAGACCCAGTACTTC
CASSQDHGDQETQYF
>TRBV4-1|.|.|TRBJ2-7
TGCGCCAGCAGCCAGATCGGGGACGAGCAGTACTTC
CASSQIGDEQYF
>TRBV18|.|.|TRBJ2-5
TGTGCCAGCTCACCAATCTCTGAGGAGACCCAGTACTTC
CASSPISEETQYF
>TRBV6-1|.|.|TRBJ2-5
TGTGCCAGCAGTGAAATAGTCGGGGGTTTTGGAGAGACCCAGTACTTC
CASSEIVGGFGETQYF
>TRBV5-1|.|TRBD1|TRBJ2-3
TGCGCCAGCACCATGACAGGGGGCACAGATACGCAGTATTTT
CASTMTGGTDTQYF
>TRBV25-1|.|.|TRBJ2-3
TGTGCCACCTCGGTGGGGGATACGCAGTATTTT
CATSVGDTQYF
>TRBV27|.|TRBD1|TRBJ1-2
TGTGCCAGCAGTAACTGGACAGGGAGCTATGGCTACACCTTC
CASSNWTGSYGYTF
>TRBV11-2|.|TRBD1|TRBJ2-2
TGTGCCAGCATCACAGGGGGTGGTGCCGGGGAGCTGTTTTTT
CASITGGGAGELFF
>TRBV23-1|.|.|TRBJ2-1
TGCGCCAGCAGTCAATCACCGGGGGATGAGCAGTTCTTC
CASSQSPGDEQFF
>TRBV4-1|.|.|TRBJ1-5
TGCGCCAGCAGCCAAGATATACAGGGAGTCCAGCCCCAGCATTTT
CASSQDIQGVQPQHF
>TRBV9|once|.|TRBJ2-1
TGTGCCAGCAGCGTTCGGGCTAGCTCCTACAATGAGCAGTTCTTC
CASSVRASSYNEQFF
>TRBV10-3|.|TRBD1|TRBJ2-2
TGTGCCATCAGTGATAGAGACAGGGCGGTTAACACCGGGGAGCTGTTTTTT
CAISDRDRAVNTGELFF
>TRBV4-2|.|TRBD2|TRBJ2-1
TGTGCCAGCAGCCCTTGGGGGGCGCGGGAGGGCTGGGATGAGCAGTTCTTC
CASSPWGAREGWDEQFF
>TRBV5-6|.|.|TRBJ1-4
TGTGCCAGCAGCTTCTCAGGCGAAAAACTGTTTTTT
CASSFSGEKLFF
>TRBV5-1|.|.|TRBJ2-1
TGCGCCAGCAGCTTCGGTCAGGACAATGAGCAGTTCTTC
CASSFGQDNEQFF
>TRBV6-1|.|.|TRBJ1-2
TGTGCCAGCAGTGAAGCCGGAGTCAGAGCCTATGGCTACACCTTC
CASSEAGVRAYGYTF
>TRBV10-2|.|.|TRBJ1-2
TGCGCCAGCAGTGAGGGGGGGCCCTATGGCTACACCTTC
CASSEGGPYGYTF
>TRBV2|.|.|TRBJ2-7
TGTGCCAGCAGGGAATTCCGGGACCCAAGGCTCTACGAGCAGTACTTC
CASREFRDPRLYEQYF
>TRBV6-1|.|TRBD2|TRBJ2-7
TGTGCCAGCAGGACACCCCGGGGGGGTTTCTACGAGCAGTACTTC
CASRTPRGGFYEQYF
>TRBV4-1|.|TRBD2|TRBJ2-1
TGCGCCAGCAGCGGGCTAGCGGTGGGTGAGCAGTTCTTC
CASSGLAVGEQFF
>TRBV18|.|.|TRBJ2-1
TGTGCCAGCTCACCAGAGAACAATGAGCAGTTCTTC
CASSPENNEQFF
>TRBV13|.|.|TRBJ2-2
TGTGCCAGCAGCTCGCAGACAGGGAGGACCGGGGAGCTGTTTTTT
CASSSQTGRTGELFF
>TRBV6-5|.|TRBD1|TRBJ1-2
TGTGCCAGCAGTTACGGGACAGGGAACTATGGCTACACCTTC
CASSYGTGNYGYTF
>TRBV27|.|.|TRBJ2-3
TGTGCCAGCAGTTTAAGTCCAGGGGGGGGGACGCAGTATTTT
CASSLSPGGGTQYF
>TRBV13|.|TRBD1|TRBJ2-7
TGTGCCAGCAGCTTAGGCCTTCCAGGGGGCTTTTCCTACGAGCAGTACTTC
CASSLGLPGGFSYEQYF
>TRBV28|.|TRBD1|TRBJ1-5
TGTGCCAGCGAGAGACAGGGCGGCTGGCAGCCCCAGCATTTT
CASERQGGWQPQHF
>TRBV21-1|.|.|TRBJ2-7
TGTGCCAGCACGACACCACCATGGATCGCACTATCCTACGAGCAGTACTTC
CASTTPPWIALSYEQYF
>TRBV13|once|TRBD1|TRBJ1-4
TGTGCCAGCAGCCTTCGTCCCGGGACAGGTTCGGGGAATGAAAAACTGTTTTTT
CASSLRPGTGSGNEKLFF
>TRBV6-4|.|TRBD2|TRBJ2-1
TGTGCCAGCAGTCCGGGGGGCTCCTACAATGAGCAGTTCTTC
CASSPGGSYNEQFF
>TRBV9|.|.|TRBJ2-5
TGTGCCAGCAGCGGGCCATCAGGGCAGACCCAGTACTTC
CASSGPSGQTQYF
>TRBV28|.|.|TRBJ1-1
TGTGCCAGCAGATTAGCCGGGGGAGCTGAAGCTTTCTTT
CASRLAGGAEAFF
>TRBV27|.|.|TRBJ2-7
TGTGCCAGCAGTTTCCAGACAGGCTCCTACGAGCAGTACTTC
CASSFQTGSYEQYF
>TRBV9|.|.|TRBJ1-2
TGTGCCAGCAGCGGATCCCACGGGACTAGGAAGACGAACTCGTATGGCTACACCTTC
CASSGSHGTRKTNSYGYTF
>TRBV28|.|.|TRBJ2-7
TGTGCCAGCAGTACCACAGGGTATGGGCTTCGCGAGCAGTACTTC
CASSTTGYGLREQYF
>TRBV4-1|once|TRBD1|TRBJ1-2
TGCGCCAGCAGCCAAGATTGGGGGACAGGGAGTAACTATGGCTACACCTTC
CASSQDWGTGSNYGYTF
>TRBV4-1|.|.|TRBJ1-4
TGCGCCAGCAGCCAAGAGGACAGCTTTAATGAAAAACTGTTTTTT
CASSQEDSFNEKLFF
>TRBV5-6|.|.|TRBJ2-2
TGTGCCAGCAGCTCGGTACTCCGCGGGGAGCTGTTTTTT
CASSSVLRGELFF